A selection of T cell receptor beta chains follows, all from one sample in a study of breast tumors, draining lymph nodes, adjacent tissues. TCRdb reprocessed the multiplex PCR reads with MiXCR, giving one entry per CDR3 protein. The sample includes more than 9,500 distinct CDR3 sequences, about 50% seen only once; the top ten take 30% to 40%. Sequencing was done on a sample of breast tumor tissue. Receptors were obtained from a female donor with breast cancer. Some clones in this sample may be carry-over from other donors' samples. The CDR3 runs from the conserved cysteine through the conserved F or W. The D gene is left open where the match is weak. The size of a clone is reported for some rows only, either as once, few or many, or as a class for expanded clones.

d_call | clone_size | j_call | v_call | cdr3_nt | cdr3_aa
. | . | TRBJ2-3 | TRBV25-1 | TGTGCCAGCAGTTGGGGAGATACGCAGTATTTT | CASSWGDTQYF
. | . | TRBJ2-1 | TRBV11-3 | TGTGCCAGCAGCCTTGACAGGATGGGTGAGCAGTTCTTC | CASSLDRMGEQFF
TRBD2 | . | TRBJ2-3 | TRBV2 | TGTGCCAGCAGTGAAATTAGCGGGGGCACAGATACGCAGTATTTT | CASSEISGGTDTQYF
TRBD1 | many | TRBJ1-2 | TRBV7-8 | TGTGCCAGCAGCCCTCGGACAGGGGGAGGTGGCTACACCTTC | CASSPRTGGGGYTF
. | . | TRBJ2-1 | TRBV7-9 | TGTGCCAGCAGCTTAGACCCCCAAGGGGATGAGCAGTTCTTC | CASSLDPQGDEQFF
TRBD1 | . | TRBJ1-3 | TRBV11-3 | TGTGCCAGCAGCTTAGGCCTGGCAGGGGGCTCTGGAAACACCATATATTTT | CASSLGLAGGSGNTIYF
. | . | TRBJ2-1 | TRBV2 | TGTGCCAGCAGCGCCCTAGCGGAGCAGTTCTTC | CASSALAEQFF
. | . | TRBJ2-3 | TRBV5-1 | TGCGCCAGCAGCTTGACGGGGGCCCCCCCCACAGATACGCAGTATTTT | CASSLTGAPPTDTQYF
TRBD2 | . | TRBJ2-1 | TRBV6-6 | TGTGCCAGCAGTCACGGGGCTAGCGGGAGTCGGAGCAATGAGCAGTTCTTC | CASSHGASGSRSNEQFF
. | . | TRBJ2-7 | TRBV20-1 | TGCAGTGCTGTAGGGGTCCCCGGTAGCTCCTACGAGCAGTACTTC | CSAVGVPGSSYEQYF
TRBD1 | . | TRBJ1-1 | TRBV5-4 | TGTGCCAGCAGCTTTGACAGGGGTGAAGCTTTCTTT | CASSFDRGEAFF
. | few | TRBJ2-2 | TRBV19 | TGTGCCAGTAGTGCCCAGGGGCGGGCCGGGGAGCTGTTTTTT | CASSAQGRAGELFF
. | . | TRBJ2-7 | TRBV20-1 | TGCAGTGCTAGTCAAGGGCAAACCTACGAGCAGTACTTC | CSASQGQTYEQYF
. | . | TRBJ2-7 | TRBV10-3 | TGTGCCATCAGTCCCGGGTTTGAGGGCGAGCAGTACTTC | CAISPGFEGEQYF
. | many | TRBJ2-3 | TRBV24-1 | TGTGCCACCAGTCCACGGGCACCTAGCACAGATACGCAGTATTTT | CATSPRAPSTDTQYF
. | . | TRBJ2-7 | TRBV20-1 | TGCAGTGAACGACAAGGGTTTAGGGAGCAGTACTTC | CSERQGFREQYF
TRBD2 | . | TRBJ2-2 | TRBV29-1 | TGCAGCGCCACTAGCGGCCACACCGGGGAGCTGTTTTTT | CSATSGHTGELFF
TRBD2 | . | TRBJ2-7 | TRBV6-1 | TGTGCCAGCAGTGCCAGCGGGGTCAGCTCCTACGAGCAGTACTTC | CASSASGVSSYEQYF
. | . | TRBJ2-3 | TRBV5-1 | TGCGCCAGCACCTTTGGTGTGATTTCCACAGATACGCAGTATTTT | CASTFGVISTDTQYF
. | . | TRBJ2-5 | TRBV20-1 | TGCAGTGCTAGAGGCCCGGGTGGGGCGTCGGCAGAGACCCAGTACTTC | CSARGPGGASAETQYF
. | . | TRBJ2-2 | TRBV7-8 | TGTGCCAGCAGATCTACTACGAACACCGGGGAGCTGTTTTTT | CASRSTTNTGELFF
TRBD1 | medium-sized | TRBJ1-2 | TRBV24-1 | TGTGCCACCAGTGACCCGGGACAGCGTCACTATGGCTACACCTTC | CATSDPGQRHYGYTF
. | many | TRBJ2-5 | TRBV14 | TGTGCCAGCAGCCAAGGGTTGGGTAGGACCCAGTACTTC | CASSQGLGRTQYF
TRBD2 | . | TRBJ2-7 | TRBV7-9 | TGTGCCAGCAGCTTCGGACTAGCGGGAGGCGAGCAGTACTTC | CASSFGLAGGEQYF
. | . | TRBJ1-2 | TRBV20-1 | TGCAGTGCTAGATATCAACTGAACTATGGCTACACCTTC | CSARYQLNYGYTF
TRBD2 | . | TRBJ2-1 | TRBV10-1 | TGCGCCTCGGCCGCGGGAGATTACAATGAGCAGTTCTTC | CASAAGDYNEQFF
TRBD1 | . | TRBJ2-7 | TRBV7-8 | TGTGCCAGCAGTTCCGGGACAGGGGACGAGCAGTACTTC | CASSSGTGDEQYF
TRBD1 | . | TRBJ1-4 | TRBV11-3 | TGTGCCAGCAGCTTACTCCGGGACAGCAATGAAAAACTGTTTTTT | CASSLLRDSNEKLFF
. | . | TRBJ2-7 | TRBV5-1 | TGCGCCAGCAGCTTGATTGGTTCTTTATACGAGCAGTACTTC | CASSLIGSLYEQYF
TRBD1 | few | TRBJ2-2 | TRBV5-1 | TGCGCCAGCAGCACGGACAGGGGGCCCGGGGAGCTGTTTTTT | CASSTDRGPGELFF
. | . | TRBJ2-3 | TRBV7-2 | TGTGCCAGCAGCACTACTCGGACCCTCCGGGGAGATACGCAGTATTTT | CASSTTRTLRGDTQYF
. | few | TRBJ2-6 | TRBV7-6 | TGTGCCAGCAGCCCCGAGGTGCTGGGAGGGGCCAACGTCCTGACTTTC | CASSPEVLGGANVLTF
. | few | TRBJ1-4 | TRBV5-1 | TGCGCCAGCAGCCCGACTACAACTAATGAAAAACTGTTTTTT | CASSPTTTNEKLFF
TRBD1 | many | TRBJ1-6 | TRBV6-5 | TGTGCCAGCAGTCACTCCGGACAGGGAAGTCATTCACCCCTCCACTTT | CASSHSGQGSHSPLHF
TRBD1 | . | TRBJ1-3 | TRBV7-9 | TGTGCCAGCAGCGCGGGACAGGGGGCGTACACCATATATTTT | CASSAGQGAYTIYF
. | . | TRBJ1-3 | TRBV25-1 | TGTGCCAGCAGTCCCTCTGGAAACACCATATATTTT | CASSPSGNTIYF
. | few | TRBJ1-2 | TRBV6-1 | TGTGCCAGCAGTGAGTGGACAGTCCGGACTAACTATGGCTACACCTTC | CASSEWTVRTNYGYTF
TRBD1 | few | TRBJ1-6 | TRBV2 | TGTGCCAGCACCGGGACAGGGGGTAATAATTCACCCCTCCACTTT | CASTGTGGNNSPLHF
. | . | TRBJ2-7 | TRBV4-1 | TGCGCCAGCAGCCAAGAATGGCAGGGTGTGTACGAGCAGTACTTC | CASSQEWQGVYEQYF
TRBD1 | . | TRBJ1-2 | TRBV29-1 | TGCAGCGTTGAAGTAGGTTCTGCAGGGGGCTATGGCTACACCTTC | CSVEVGSAGGYGYTF
. | few | TRBJ2-2 | TRBV4-1 | TGCGCCAGCAGCCAAGGAACAACAGGGCGCACCGGGGAGCTGTTTTTT | CASSQGTTGRTGELFF
. | . | TRBJ2-7 | TRBV20-1 | TGCAGTGCTAGAAGGCTAGCGAGATACGAGCAGTACTTC | CSARRLARYEQYF
. | . | TRBJ2-7 | TRBV7-8 | TGTGCCAGCAGCTTAGCGCGGAAGGGTGGGTTCGAGCAGTACTTC | CASSLARKGGFEQYF
. | . | TRBJ2-1 | TRBV29-1 | TGCAGCGTGCGGGACACCTCCTCCTACAATGAGCAGTTCTTC | CSVRDTSSYNEQFF
TRBD1 | . | TRBJ1-6 | TRBV5-5 | TGTGCCAGCAGCTTCGGGACAGGAGAAAATTCACCCCTCCACTTT | CASSFGTGENSPLHF
. | . | TRBJ2-5 | TRBV20-1 | TGCAGTGCTGACGGGGTAGGAGCTGAAGCTTTGGCAGAGACCCAGTACTTC | CSADGVGAEALAETQYF
. | . | TRBJ1-5 | TRBV3-1 | TGTGCCAGCAGCCAAGTAGCGGGGGCGGATCAGCCCCAGCATTTT | CASSQVAGADQPQHF
TRBD1 | few | TRBJ2-7 | TRBV11-3 | TGTGCCAGCAGCTTAGGGACAGGGACGAACTACTTC | CASSLGTGTNYF
TRBD1 | . | TRBJ2-1 | TRBV29-1 | TGCAGCGTTGAGGTATGGGACAGCTCCTACAATGAGCAGTTCTTC | CSVEVWDSSYNEQFF
. | . | TRBJ2-7 | TRBV9 | TGTGCCAGCAGCGTAGGGGTTAGCGGCTCCTACGAGCAGTACTTC | CASSVGVSGSYEQYF
. | few | TRBJ2-7 | TRBV10-3 | TGTGCCATCAGTGAGTCGACTAGCGAGCAGTACTTC | CAISESTSEQYF
. | . | TRBJ2-1 | TRBV7-3 | TGTGCCAGCAGCTTCGGACGAGACGATGAGCAGTTCTTC | CASSFGRDDEQFF
TRBD2 | many | TRBJ2-1 | TRBV6-5 | TGTGCCAGCAGTTACTCAGCGGGGGGGGACCACAATGAGCAGTTCTTC | CASSYSAGGDHNEQFF
. | few | TRBJ2-2 | TRBV29-1 | TGCAGCGTTGACCAAGGGACGGGGATGGGGGAGCTGTTTTTT | CSVDQGTGMGELFF
TRBD2 | . | TRBJ2-1 | TRBV7-8 | TGTGCCAGCAGCGCTCTAGCGGTCGACTACAATGAGCAGTTCTTC | CASSALAVDYNEQFF
. | few | TRBJ2-7 | TRBV18 | TGTGCCAGCTCACCCGTCGGGGACTACGAGCAGTACTTC | CASSPVGDYEQYF